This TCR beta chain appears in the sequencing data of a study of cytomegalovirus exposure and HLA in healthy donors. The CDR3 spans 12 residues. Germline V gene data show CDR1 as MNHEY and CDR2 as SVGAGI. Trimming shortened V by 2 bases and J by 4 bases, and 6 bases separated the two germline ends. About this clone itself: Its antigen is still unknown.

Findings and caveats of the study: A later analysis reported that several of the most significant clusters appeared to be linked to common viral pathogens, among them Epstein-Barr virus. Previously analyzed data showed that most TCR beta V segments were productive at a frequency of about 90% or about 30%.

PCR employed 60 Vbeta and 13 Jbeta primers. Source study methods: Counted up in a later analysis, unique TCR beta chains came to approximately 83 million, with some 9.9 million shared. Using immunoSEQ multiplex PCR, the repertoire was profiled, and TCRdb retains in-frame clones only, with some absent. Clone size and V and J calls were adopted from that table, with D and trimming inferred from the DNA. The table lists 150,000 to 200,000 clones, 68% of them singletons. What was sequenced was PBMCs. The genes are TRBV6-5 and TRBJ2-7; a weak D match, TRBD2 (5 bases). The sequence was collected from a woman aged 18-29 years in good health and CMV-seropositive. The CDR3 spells CASSYEGYEQYF. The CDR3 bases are TGTGCCAGCAGTTACGAGGGTTACGAGCAGTACTTC.